The present TCR beta chain was sequenced within a study of blood T cell repertoires in COVID-19. CDR3 length: 11 amino acids. In germline, CDR1 is SGHTA, CDR2 FQGNSA. V lost 8 bases and J lost 9, with 11 bases in between. Seattle cases were enrolled at active infection and followed longitudinally. This clone was detected many times. Libraries were prepared by immunoSEQ multiplex PCR; TCRdb keeps only in-frame clonotypes and omits some of them. The sample lists 350,000 to 400,000 clones, about 89% occurring once. The chain is built from TRBV7-2 and TRBJ2-1; a possible D gene is TRBD2 (7 bases). This clonotype was sampled from a woman between 25 and 40 years old with COVID-19, enrolled during active disease. What was sequenced was peripheral blood. The CDR3 loop is CASLGGGEQFF. For the CDR3, the DNA is TGTGCCAGCTTAGGGGGGGGTGAGCAGTTCTTC.